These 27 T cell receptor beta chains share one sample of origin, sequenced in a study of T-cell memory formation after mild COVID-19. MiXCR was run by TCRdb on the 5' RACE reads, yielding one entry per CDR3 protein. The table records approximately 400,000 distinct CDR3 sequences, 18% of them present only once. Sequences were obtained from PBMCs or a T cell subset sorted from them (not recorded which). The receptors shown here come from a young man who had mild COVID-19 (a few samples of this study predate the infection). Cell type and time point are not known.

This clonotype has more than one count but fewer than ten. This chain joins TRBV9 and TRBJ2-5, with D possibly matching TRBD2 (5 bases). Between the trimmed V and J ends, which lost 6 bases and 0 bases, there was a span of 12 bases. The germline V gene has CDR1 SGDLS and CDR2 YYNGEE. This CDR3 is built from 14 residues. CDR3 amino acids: CASTLTGNQETQYF. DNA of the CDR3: TGTGCCAGCACTCTCACCGGGAACCAAGAGACCCAGTACTTC.

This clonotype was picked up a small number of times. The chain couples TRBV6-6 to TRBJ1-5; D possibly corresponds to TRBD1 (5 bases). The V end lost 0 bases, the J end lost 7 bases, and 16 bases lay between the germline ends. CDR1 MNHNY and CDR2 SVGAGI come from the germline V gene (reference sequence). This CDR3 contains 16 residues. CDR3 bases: TGTGCCAGCAGTTACTCGAGTGGGGCTCTGGACCAGCCCCAGCATTTT. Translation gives CASSYSSGALDQPQHF.

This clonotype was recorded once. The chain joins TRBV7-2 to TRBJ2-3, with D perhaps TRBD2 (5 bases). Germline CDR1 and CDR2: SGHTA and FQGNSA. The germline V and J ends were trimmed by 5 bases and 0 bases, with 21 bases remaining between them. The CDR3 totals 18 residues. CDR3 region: CASSPNVITRASTDTQYF. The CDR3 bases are TGTGCCAGCAGCCCTAACGTCATTACTAGAGCTAGCACAGATACGCAGTATTTT.

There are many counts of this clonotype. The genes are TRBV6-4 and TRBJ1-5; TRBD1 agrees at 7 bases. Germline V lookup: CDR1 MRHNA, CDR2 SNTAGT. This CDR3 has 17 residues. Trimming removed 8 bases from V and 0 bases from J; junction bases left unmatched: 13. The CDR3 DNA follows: TGTGCCAGCTTTGAGGGGGCCCACCCGTATAGCAATCAGCCCCAGCATTTT. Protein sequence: CASFEGAHPYSNQPQHF.

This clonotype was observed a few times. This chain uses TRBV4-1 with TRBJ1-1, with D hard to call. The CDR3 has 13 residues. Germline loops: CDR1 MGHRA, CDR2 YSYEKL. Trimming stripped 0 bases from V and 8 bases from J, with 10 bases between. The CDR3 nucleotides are TGCGCCAGCAGCCAAGATGAGGCAGGAGAAGCTTTCTTT. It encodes CASSQDEAGEAFF.

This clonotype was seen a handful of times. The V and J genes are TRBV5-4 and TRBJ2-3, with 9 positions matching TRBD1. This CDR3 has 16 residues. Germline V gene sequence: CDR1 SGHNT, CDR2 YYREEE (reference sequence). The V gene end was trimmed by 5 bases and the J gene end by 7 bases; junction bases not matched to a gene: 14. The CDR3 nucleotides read TGTGCCAGCAGGCGCACAGGGGGCCCTGCGTCCCATACGCAGTATTTT. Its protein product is CASRRTGGPASHTQYF.

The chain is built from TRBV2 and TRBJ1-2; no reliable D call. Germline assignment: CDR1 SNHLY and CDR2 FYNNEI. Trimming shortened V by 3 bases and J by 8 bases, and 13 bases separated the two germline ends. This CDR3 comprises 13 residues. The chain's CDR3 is CASSEALDGGYTF. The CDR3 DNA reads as TGTGCCAGCAGTGAGGCTCTAGACGGCGGCTACACCTTC. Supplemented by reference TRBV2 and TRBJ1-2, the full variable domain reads EPEVTQTPSHQVTQMGQEVILRCVPISNHLYFYWYRQILGQKVEFLVSFYNNEISEKSEIFDDQFSVERPDGSNFTLKIRSTKLEDSAMYFCASSEALDGGYTFGSGTRLTVV.

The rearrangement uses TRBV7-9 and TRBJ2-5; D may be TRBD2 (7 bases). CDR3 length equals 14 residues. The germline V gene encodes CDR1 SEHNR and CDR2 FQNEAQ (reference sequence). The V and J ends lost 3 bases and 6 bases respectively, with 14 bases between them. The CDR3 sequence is CASSFAGAGKTQYF. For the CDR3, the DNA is TGTGCCAGCAGCTTCGCGGGGGCGGGGAAGACCCAGTACTTC.

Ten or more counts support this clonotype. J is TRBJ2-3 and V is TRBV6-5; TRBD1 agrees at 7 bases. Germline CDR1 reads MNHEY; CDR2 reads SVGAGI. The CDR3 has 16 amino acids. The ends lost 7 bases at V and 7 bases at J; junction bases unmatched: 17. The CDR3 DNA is TGTGCCAGCAACCAAGCCGGGACAGATACGACTAATACGCAGTATTTT. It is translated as CASNQAGTDTTNTQYF.

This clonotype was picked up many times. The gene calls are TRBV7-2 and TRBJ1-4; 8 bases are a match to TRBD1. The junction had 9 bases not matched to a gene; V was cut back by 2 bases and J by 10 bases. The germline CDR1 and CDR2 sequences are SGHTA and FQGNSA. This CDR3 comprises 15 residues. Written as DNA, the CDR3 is TGTGCCAGCAGCTTACAGGGGGCGCTTGGGGGAAAACTGTTTTTT. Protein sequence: CASSLQGALGGKLFF.

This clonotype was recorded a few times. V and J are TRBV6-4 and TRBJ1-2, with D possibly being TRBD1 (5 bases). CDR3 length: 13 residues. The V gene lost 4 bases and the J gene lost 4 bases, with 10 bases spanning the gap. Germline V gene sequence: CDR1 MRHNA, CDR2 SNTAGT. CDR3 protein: CASSVGDGYGYTF. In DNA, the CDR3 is TGTGCCAGCAGTGTCGGGGACGGCTATGGCTACACCTTC.

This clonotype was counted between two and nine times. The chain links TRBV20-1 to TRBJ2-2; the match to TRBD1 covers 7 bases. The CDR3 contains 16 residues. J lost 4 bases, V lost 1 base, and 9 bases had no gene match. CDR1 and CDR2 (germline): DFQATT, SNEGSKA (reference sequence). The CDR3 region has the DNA TGCAGTGCTAGAGTCCCCCGACAGGGCCCCACCGGGGAGCTGTTTTTT. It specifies CSARVPRQGPTGELFF.

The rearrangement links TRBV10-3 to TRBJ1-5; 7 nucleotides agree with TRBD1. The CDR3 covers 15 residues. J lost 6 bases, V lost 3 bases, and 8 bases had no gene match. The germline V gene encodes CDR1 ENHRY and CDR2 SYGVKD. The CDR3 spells CAISDRTGVGQPQHF. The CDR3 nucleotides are TGTGCCATCAGTGACCGAACAGGGGTGGGTCAGCCCCAGCATTTT.

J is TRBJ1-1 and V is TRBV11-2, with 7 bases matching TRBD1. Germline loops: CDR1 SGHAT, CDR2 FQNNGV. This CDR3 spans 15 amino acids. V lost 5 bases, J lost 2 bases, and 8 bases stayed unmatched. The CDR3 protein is CASSVWGQRNTEAFF. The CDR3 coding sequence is TGTGCCAGCAGCGTATGGGGACAGAGAAACACTGAAGCTTTCTTT.

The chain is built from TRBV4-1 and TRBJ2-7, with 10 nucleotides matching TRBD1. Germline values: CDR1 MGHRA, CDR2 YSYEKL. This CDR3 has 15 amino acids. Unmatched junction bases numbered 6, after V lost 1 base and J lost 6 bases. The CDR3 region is CASSQAGQGLREQYF. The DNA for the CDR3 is TGCGCCAGCAGCCAAGCGGGACAGGGGTTACGCGAGCAGTACTTC.

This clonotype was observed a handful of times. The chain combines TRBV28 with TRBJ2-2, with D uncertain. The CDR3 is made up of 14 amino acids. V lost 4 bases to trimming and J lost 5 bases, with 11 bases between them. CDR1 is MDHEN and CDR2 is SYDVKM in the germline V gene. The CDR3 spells CASSWAPGTGELFF. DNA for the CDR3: TGTGCCAGCAGTTGGGCCCCAGGTACCGGGGAGCTGTTTTTT.

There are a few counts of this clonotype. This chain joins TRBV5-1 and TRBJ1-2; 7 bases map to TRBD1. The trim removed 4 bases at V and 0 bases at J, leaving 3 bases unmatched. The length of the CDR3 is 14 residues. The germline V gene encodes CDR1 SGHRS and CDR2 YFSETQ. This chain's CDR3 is CASSLGQPNYGYTF. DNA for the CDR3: TGCGCCAGCAGCCTGGGACAGCCTAACTATGGCTACACCTTC.

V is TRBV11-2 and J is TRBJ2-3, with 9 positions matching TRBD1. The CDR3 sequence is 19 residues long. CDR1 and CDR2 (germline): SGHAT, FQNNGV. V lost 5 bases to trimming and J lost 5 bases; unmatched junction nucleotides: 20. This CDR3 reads CASSPTWPGTGSFGDTQYF. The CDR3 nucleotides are TGTGCCAGCAGCCCCACCTGGCCCGGGACAGGGTCCTTTGGAGATACGCAGTATTTT.

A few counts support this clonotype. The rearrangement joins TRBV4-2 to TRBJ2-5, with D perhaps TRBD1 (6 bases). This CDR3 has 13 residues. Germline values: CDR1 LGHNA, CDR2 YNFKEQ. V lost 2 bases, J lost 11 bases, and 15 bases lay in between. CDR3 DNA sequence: TGTGCCAGCAGCCAACAGAAACAGGGTTCGCAGTACTTC. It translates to CASSQQKQGSQYF.

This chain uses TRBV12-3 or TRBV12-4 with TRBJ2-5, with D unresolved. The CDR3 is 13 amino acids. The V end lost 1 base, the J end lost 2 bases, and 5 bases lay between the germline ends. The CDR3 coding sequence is TGTGCCAGCAGTTTAGGGATGCAAGAGACCCAGTACTTC. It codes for CASSLGMQETQYF.

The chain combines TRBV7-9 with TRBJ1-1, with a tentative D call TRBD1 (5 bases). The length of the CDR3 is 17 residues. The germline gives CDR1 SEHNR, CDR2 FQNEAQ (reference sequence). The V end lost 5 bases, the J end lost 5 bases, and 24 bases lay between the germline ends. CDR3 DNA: TGTGCCAGCAGCCCCCGGGCGGCAGACATGAAGGGGACTGAAGCTTTCTTT. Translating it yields CASSPRAADMKGTEAFF.

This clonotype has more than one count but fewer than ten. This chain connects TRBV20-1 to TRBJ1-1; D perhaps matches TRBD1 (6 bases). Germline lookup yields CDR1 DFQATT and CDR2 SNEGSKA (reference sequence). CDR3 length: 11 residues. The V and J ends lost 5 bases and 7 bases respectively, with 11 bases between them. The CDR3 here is CSALKDSEAFF. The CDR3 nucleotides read TGCAGTGCTCTTAAGGACAGTGAAGCTTTCTTT.

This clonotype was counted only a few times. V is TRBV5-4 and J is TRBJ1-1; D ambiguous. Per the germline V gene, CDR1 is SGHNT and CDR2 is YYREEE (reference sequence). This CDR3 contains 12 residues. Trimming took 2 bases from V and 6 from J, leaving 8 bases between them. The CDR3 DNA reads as TGTGCCAGCAGCTTAGTAGACTCTGAAGCTTTCTTT. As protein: CASSLVDSEAFF. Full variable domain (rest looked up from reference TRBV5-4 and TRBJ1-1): ETGVTQSPTHLIKTRGQQVTLRCSSQSGHNTVSWYQQALGQGPQFIFQYYREEENGRGNFPPRFSGLQFPNYSSELNVNALELDDSALYLCASSLVDSEAFFGQGTRLTVV.

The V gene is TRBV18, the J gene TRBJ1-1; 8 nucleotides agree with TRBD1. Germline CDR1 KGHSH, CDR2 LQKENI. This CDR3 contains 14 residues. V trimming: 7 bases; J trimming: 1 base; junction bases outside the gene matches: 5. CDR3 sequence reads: CASFRDRPNTEAFF. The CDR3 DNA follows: TGTGCCAGCTTCAGGGACAGGCCGAACACTGAAGCTTTCTTT.

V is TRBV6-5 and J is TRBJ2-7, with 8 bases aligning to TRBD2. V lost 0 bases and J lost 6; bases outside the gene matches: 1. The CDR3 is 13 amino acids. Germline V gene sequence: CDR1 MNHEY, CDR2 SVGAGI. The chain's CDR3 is CASSYSSGGEQYV. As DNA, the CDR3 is TGTGCCAGCAGTTACTCGAGCGGGGGCGAGCAGTACGTC.

CDR3 sequence (DNA): TGTGCTAGTGGTTTTACAGGGGAGGCGACCCAGTACTTC. Translating gives CASGFTGEATQYF. This chain uses TRBV12-5 with TRBJ2-5, with D maybe TRBD1 (7 bases). The V and J ends lost 3 bases and 7 bases respectively, with 12 bases between them. The CDR3 is made up of 13 amino acids. CDR1 and CDR2 from the germline V gene are LGHNT and FRNRAP.

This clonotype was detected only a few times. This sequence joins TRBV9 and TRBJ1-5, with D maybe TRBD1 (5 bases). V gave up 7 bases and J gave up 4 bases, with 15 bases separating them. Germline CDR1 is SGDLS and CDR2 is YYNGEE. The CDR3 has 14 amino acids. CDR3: CASAKGNRNQPQHF. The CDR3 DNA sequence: TGTGCCAGCGCAAAGGGGAACAGAAATCAGCCCCAGCATTTT.